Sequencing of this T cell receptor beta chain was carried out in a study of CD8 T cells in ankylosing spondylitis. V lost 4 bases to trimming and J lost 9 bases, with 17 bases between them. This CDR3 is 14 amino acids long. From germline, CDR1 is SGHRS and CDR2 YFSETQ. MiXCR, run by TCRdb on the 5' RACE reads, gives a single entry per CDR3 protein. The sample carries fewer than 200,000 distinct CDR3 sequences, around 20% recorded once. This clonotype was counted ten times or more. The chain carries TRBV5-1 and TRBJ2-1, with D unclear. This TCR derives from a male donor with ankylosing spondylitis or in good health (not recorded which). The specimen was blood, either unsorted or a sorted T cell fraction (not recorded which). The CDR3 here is CASSKPGLNSEQFF. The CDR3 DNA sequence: TGCGCCAGCAGCAAACCGGGCCTTAACAGTGAGCAGTTCTTC.